The TCR beta chain described here comes from a study of CD8+CD57+ T cells in acquired aplastic anemia. Study-wide points: Between patients and controls, CD8+ Simpson's diversity did not vary significantly.

Comment on this clonotype: Its target is unknown.

TCR beta VDJ and CDR3 profiling used genomic DNA as template. TCRdb independently ran MiXCR on the reads; one entry per CDR3 protein. Of about 180,000 distinct CDR3 sequences listed, around 48% were seen once; the top ten hold about 1.7%. In patients chosen for sequencing, flow cytometry had shown CD8+CD57+ cell expansion. The CDR3 is 15 residues long. J lost 4 bases, V lost 6 bases, and 10 bases had no gene match. Germline V lookup: CDR1 DFQATT, CDR2 SNEGSKA (reference sequence). The source material was sorted CD4+, CD8+, or CD8+CD57+ T cells (not recorded which) from PBMCs. This TCR came from a human donor with aplastic anemia. The rearrangement joins TRBV20-1 to TRBJ2-7; TRBD2 aligns across 12 bases. CDR3 coding DNA: TGCAGTGCCATTAAGACTAGCGGGAGCCCATACGAGCAGTACTTC. Protein sequence: CSAIKTSGSPYEQYF.